The rows below give T cell receptor beta chains drawn from one sample of a study of blood T cell repertoires in COVID-19. Clones were read by immunoSEQ multiplex PCR, and TCRdb kept only the in-frame ones, dropping some. The profile shows about 380,000 clones, roughly 85% of them singletons. Material for sequencing was peripheral blood. Receptors originate from a woman in her late teens or twenties with acute or convalescent COVID-19. Each CDR3 is given with its conserved first and last residue.

j_call | v_call | cdr3_aa
TRBJ2-1 | TRBV7-3 | CASSLAPRWVTSYNEQFF
TRBJ1-5 | TRBV28 | CASSPRQGNQPQHF
TRBJ2-1 | TRBV3-1/TRBV3-2 | CASSQEGGANNEQFF
TRBJ2-7 | TRBV7-9 | CASSLVDRDSYEQYF
TRBJ2-7 | TRBV9 | CASSVEGVGYEQYF
TRBJ1-1 | TRBV12-5 | CASGDREVNTEAFF
TRBJ1-6 | TRBV9 | CASSGTGGNSPLHF
TRBJ1-6 | TRBV5-1 | CASRGGQPDNSPLHF
TRBJ1-3 | TRBV2 | CASSGGPGDGNTIYF
TRBJ1-1 | TRBV2 | CASCGQGDTEAFF
TRBJ2-7 | TRBV10-1 | CASSEVVSGSYEQYF
TRBJ1-2 | TRBV20-1 | CSAGAGNGYTF
TRBJ2-2 | TRBV5-4 | CASSLPGTSGRGTGTGELFF
TRBJ1-1 | TRBV19 | CASSIHGGPEAFF
TRBJ2-2 | TRBV11-2 | CASSLGLAGAGELFF
TRBJ2-2 | TRBV12-3/TRBV12-4 | CASSLIGRGELFF
TRBJ1-6 | TRBV7-9 | CASSLEGQGSPLHF
TRBJ1-4 | TRBV28 | CASSLFGETRDEKLFF
TRBJ1-4 | TRBV2 | CASSEQGGEGKLFF
TRBJ2-1 | TRBV29-1 | CSARNRGLSYNEQFF
TRBJ1-3 | TRBV28 | CASSLEYRVGGNTIYF
TRBJ2-7 | TRBV29-1 | CSAGQNYEQYF
TRBJ1-5 | TRBV9 | CASSWGGGNQPQHF
TRBJ1-5 | TRBV5-1 | CASSLGDRGLVNQPQHF
TRBJ2-7 | TRBV6-6 | CASSYGAGVEQYF
TRBJ1-2 | TRBV21-1 | CASSTLFSMSTTRYGYTF
TRBJ1-5 | TRBV15 | CATSRDRDQPQHF
TRBJ1-1 | TRBV19 | CASSMKGGLTEAFF
TRBJ1-6 | TRBV6-4 | CASSPRGVNSPLHF
TRBJ1-2 | TRBV30 | CAWSLDIFDGYTF
TRBJ1-2 | TRBV10-3 | CAISGRVWDYGYTF
TRBJ2-7 | TRBV7-3 | CASSLRVAMGRDEQYF
TRBJ2-1 | TRBV5-1 | CASSSQTGTGNEQFF
TRBJ1-1 | TRBV6-5 | CASSYYRGGEAFF
TRBJ2-1 | TRBV2 | CASSDETSGRSFNEQFF
TRBJ2-7 | TRBV28 | CASSLTEGSYEQYF
TRBJ1-1 | TRBV7-3 | CASPGGQMNTEAFF
TRBJ2-2 | TRBV5-6 | CASSTGLGGSTGELFF
TRBJ1-1 | TRBV5-1 | CASREDVNTEAFF
TRBJ1-5 | TRBV14 | CASSQRGETFDQPQHF
TRBJ1-5 | TRBV6-5 | CASKVATGNQPQHF
TRBJ1-1 | TRBV5-1 | CASSEQAGADTEAFF
TRBJ2-6 | TRBV7-9 | CASEEDRVTGANVLTF
TRBJ1-2 | TRBV9 | CASSADYVGYGYTF
TRBJ2-3 | TRBV19 | CASRGSGTDTQYF
TRBJ1-5 | TRBV27 | CASSSTGVDQPQHF
TRBJ1-2 | TRBV6-5 | CASSPMLQGEYGYTF
TRBJ2-4 | TRBV10-2 | CASSGTVSLQYF